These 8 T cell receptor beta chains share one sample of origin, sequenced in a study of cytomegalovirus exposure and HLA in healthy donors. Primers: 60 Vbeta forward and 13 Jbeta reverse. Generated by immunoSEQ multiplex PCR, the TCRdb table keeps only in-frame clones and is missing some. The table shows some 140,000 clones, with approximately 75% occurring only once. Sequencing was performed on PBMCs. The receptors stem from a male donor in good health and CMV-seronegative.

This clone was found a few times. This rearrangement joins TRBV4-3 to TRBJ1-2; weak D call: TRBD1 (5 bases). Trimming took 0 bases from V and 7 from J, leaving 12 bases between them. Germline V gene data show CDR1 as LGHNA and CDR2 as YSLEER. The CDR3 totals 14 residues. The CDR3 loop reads CASSQDWQGFGYTF. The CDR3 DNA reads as TGCGCCAGCAGCCAAGATTGGCAGGGTTTTGGCTACACCTTC.

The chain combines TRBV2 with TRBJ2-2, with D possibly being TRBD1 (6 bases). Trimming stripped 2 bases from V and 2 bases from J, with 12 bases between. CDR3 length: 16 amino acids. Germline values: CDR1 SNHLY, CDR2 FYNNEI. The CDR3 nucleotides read TGTGCCAGCAGTGAAAGGGGGATTGCCAACACCGGGGAGCTGTTTTTT. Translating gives CASSERGIANTGELFF.

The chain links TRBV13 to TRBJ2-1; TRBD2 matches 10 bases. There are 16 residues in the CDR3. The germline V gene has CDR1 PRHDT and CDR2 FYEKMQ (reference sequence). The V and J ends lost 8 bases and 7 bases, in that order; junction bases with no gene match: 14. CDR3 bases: TGTGCCAGCTCGCTGAGAAGCGGGGGGGAGAGGAATGAGCAGTTCTTC. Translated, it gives CASSLRSGGERNEQFF.

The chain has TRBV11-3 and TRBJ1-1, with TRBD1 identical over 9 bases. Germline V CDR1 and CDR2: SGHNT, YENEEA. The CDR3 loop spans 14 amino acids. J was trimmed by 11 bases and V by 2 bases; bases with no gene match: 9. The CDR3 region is CASSLTGGLTQAFF. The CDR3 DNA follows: TGTGCCAGCAGCTTAACAGGGGGCCTCACTCAGGCTTTCTTT.

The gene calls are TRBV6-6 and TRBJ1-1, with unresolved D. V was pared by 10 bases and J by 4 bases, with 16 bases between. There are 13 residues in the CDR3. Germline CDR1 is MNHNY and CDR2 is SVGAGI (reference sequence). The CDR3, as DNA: TGTGCCACCTTATCATCTCCGGGCACTGAAGCTTTCTTT. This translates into CATLSSPGTEAFF.

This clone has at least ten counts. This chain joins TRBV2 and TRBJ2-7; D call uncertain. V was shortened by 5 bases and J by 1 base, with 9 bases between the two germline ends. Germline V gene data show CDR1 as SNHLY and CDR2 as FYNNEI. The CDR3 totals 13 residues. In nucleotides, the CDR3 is TGTGCCAGCAGTCAGCTAGGATCCTACGAGCAGTACTTC. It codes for CASSQLGSYEQYF. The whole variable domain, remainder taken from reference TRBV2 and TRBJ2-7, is EPEVTQTPSHQVTQMGQEVILRCVPISNHLYFYWYRQILGQKVEFLVSFYNNEISEKSEIFDDQFSVERPDGSNFTLKIRSTKLEDSAMYFCASSQLGSYEQYFGPGTRLTVT.

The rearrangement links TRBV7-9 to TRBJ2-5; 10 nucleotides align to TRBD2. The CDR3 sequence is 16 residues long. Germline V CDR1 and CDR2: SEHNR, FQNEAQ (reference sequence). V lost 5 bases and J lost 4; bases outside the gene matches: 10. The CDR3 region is CASSPVAGGLGETQYF. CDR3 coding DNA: TGTGCCAGCAGCCCGGTAGCGGGGGGCTTGGGAGAGACCCAGTACTTC.

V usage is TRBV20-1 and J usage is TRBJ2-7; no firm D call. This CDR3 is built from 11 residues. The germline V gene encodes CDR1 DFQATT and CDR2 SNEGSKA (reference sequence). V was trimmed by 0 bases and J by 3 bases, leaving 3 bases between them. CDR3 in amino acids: CSARDGYEQYF. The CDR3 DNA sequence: TGCAGTGCTAGAGACGGCTACGAGCAGTACTTC.